This entry lists 3 T cell receptor beta chains sequenced from one sample in a study of shared clonotypes between healthy human individuals (dated by TCRdb to about 2020). The method behind the library was the immunoSEQ multiplex PCR assay. In its TCRdb copy, this immuneACCESS table keeps in-frame sequences only and misses some clones. Where compared with another copy, unresolved V genes explain less than half of these, and the others have no known cause. This sample is represented by about 960,000 clones; roughly 72% of them were singletons. The top ten hold over 1.3% of the sample. Sample: memory CD4+ T cells sorted from blood. The cell subset or site label corresponds to: CD45RA-negative fraction. Receptor source: a man between 18 and 29 years old in good health.

This clone turned up a few times. The V call is TRBV7-2, the J call TRBJ2-1; D might be TRBD1 (6 bases). Trimming took off 4 bases at V and 7 bases at J, with 8 bases between the two ends. CDR1 and CDR2 (germline): SGHTA, FQGNSA. The CDR3 contains 12 residues. The CDR3 DNA reads as TGTGCCAGCAGCTCGACAGGAAATGAGCAGTTCTTC. It encodes CASSSTGNEQFF.

V is TRBV2 and J is TRBJ2-1, with D possibly TRBD2 on 6 matching bases. Trimming shortened V by 10 bases and J by 6 bases, and 19 bases separated the two germline ends. The CDR3 runs to 14 residues. CDR1 is SNHLY, CDR2 FYNNEI, per germline. CDR3 DNA sequence: TGTGCCACTCGGAGGGCTAGCGTAACCAATGAGCAGTTCTTC. Its translation is CATRRASVTNEQFF.

The sample holds a few counts of this clone. The V call is TRBV6-5, the J call TRBJ1-1; D might be TRBD1 (5 bases). The length of the CDR3 is 12 residues. Trimming pared 6 bases from V and 6 bases from J, leaving 11 bases between. CDR1 and CDR2 from the germline V gene are MNHEY and SVGAGI. The DNA of the CDR3 is TGTGCCAGCAGCATAGGGGACGCTGAAGCTTTCTTT. This translates into CASSIGDAEAFF.